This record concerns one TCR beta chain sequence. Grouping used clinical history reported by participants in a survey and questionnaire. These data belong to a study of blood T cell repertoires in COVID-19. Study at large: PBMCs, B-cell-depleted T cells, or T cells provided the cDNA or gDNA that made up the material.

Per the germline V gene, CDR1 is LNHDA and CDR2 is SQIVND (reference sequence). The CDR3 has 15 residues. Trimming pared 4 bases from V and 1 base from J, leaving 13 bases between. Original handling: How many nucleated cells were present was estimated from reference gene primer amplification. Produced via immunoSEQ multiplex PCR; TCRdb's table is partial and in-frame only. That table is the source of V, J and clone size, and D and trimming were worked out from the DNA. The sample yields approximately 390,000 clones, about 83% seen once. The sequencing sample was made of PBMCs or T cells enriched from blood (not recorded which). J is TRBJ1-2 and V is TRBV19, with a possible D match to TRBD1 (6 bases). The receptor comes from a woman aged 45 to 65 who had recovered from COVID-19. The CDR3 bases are TGTGCCAGTAGTACCCCGGGACACTTTAACTATGGCTACACCTTC. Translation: CASSTPGHFNYGYTF.